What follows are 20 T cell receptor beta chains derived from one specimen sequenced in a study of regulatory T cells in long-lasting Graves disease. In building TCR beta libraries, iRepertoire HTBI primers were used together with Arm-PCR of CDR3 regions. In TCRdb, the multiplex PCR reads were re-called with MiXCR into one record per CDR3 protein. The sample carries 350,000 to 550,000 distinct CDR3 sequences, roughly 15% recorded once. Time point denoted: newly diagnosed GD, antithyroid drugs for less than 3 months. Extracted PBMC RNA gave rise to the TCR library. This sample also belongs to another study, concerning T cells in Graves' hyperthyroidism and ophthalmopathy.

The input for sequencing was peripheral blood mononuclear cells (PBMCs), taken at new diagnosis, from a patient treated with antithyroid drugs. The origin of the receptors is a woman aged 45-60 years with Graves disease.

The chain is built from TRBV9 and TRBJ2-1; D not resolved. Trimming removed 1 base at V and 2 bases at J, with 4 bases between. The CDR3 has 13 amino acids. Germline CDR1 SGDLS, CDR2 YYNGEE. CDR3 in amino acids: CASSVKAYNEQFF. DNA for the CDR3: TGTGCCAGCAGCGTAAAAGCCTACAATGAGCAGTTCTTC.

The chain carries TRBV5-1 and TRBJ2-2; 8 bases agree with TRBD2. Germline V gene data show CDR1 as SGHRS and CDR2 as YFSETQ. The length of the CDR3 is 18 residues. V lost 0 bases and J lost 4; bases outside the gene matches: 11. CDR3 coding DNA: TGCGCCAGCAGCTTGGCTACGCTCAGCGGGAGTGGCACCGGGGAGCTGTTTTTT. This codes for CASSLATLSGSGTGELFF.

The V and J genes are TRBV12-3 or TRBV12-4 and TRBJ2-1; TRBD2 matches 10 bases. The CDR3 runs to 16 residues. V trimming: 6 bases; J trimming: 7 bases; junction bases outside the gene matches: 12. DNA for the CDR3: TGTGCCAGCAGCCACCATAATAGCGGGAGGCCGAATGAGCAGTTCTTC. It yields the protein CASSHHNSGRPNEQFF.

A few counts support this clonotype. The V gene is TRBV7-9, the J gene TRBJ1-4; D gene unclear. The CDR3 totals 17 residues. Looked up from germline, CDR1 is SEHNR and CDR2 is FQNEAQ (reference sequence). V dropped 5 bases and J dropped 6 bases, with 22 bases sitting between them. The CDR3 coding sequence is TGTGCCAGCAGCCACCAAAAGGGCCAGCCGGCTCATGAAAAACTGTTTTTT. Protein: CASSHQKGQPAHEKLFF.

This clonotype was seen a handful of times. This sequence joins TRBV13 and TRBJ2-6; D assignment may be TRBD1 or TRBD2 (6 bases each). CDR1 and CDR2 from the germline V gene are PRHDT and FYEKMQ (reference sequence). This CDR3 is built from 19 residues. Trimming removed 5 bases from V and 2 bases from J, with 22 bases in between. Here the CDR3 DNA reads TGTGCCAGCAGCCCCACAGGCGGGACAAACCTTGCTGGGGCCAACGTCCTGACTTTC. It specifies CASSPTGGTNLAGANVLTF.

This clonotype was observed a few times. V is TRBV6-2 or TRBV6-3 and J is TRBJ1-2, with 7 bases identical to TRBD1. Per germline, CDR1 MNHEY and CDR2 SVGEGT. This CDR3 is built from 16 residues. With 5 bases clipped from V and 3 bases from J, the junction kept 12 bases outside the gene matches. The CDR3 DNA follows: TGTGCCAGCAGTGCCCAGACAGGGACGGGGGACTATGGCTACACCTTC. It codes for CASSAQTGTGDYGYTF.

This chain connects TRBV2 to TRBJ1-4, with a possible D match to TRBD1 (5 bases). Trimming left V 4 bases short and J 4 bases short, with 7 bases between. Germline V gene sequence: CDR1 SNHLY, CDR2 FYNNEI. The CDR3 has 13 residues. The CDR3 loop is CASSAGLNEKLFF. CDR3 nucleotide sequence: TGTGCCAGCAGTGCGGGACTTAATGAAAAACTGTTTTTT.

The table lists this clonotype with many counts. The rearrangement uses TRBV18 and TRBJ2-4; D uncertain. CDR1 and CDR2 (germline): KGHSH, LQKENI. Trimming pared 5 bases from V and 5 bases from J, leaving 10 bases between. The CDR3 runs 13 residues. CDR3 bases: TGTGCCAGCTCAACGGTCGCAGAAAACATTCAGTACTTC. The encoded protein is CASSTVAENIQYF.

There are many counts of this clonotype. The CDR3 spells CASSYSSGWGNYGYTF. CDR3 sequence (DNA): TGTGCCAGCAGTTACTCGAGTGGCTGGGGCAACTATGGCTACACCTTC. This chain links TRBV6-5 with TRBJ1-2; possible D gene TRBD1, 5 bases. CDR1 and CDR2 (germline): MNHEY, SVGAGI. The CDR3 covers 16 residues. Between the trimmed V and J ends, which lost 0 bases and 2 bases, there was a span of 13 bases.

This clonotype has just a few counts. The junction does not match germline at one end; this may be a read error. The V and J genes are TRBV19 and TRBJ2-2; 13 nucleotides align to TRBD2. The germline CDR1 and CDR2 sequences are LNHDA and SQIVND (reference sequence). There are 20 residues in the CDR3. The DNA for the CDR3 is TGTGCCAGTAGTATACCCCTCCTACTAGCGGGAGGGCCGAAAACCGGGGAGCTGTTTTTT. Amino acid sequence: CASSIPLLLAGGPKTGELFF.

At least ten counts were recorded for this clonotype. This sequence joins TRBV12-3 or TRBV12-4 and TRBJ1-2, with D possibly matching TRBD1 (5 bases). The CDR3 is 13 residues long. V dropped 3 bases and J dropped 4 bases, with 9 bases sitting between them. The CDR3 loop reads CASSLFGAYGYTF. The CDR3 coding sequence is TGTGCCAGCAGTTTGTTCGGGGCCTATGGCTACACCTTC.

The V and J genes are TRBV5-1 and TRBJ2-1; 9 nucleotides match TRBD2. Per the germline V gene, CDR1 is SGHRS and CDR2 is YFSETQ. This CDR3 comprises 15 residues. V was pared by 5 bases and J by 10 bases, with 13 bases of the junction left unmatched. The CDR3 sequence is CASSFLAGAGREQFF. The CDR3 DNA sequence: TGCGCCAGCAGTTTCTTAGCGGGAGCGGGGCGGGAGCAGTTCTTC.

CDR3: CASSEYRLIGPLDSNQPQHF. CDR3 DNA sequence: TGTGCCAGCAGTGAATACAGACTAATAGGGCCCCTGGACAGCAATCAGCCCCAGCATTTT. The chain is built from TRBV6-1 and TRBJ1-5; no definite D call. The germline gives CDR1 MNHNS, CDR2 SASEGT. V lost 2 bases to trimming and J lost 1 base, with 24 bases between them. The CDR3 runs 20 residues.

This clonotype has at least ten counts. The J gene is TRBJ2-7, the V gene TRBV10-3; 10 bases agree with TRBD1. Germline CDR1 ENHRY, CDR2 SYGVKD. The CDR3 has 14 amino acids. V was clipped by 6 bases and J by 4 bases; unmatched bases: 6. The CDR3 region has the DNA TGTGCCATCAGCGCCGGGACAGGGGTTTACGAGCAGTACTTC. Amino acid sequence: CAISAGTGVYEQYF.

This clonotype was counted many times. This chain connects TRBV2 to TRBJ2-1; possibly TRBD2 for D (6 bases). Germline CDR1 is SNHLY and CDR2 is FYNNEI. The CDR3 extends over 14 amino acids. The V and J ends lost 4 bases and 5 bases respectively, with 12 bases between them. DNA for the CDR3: TGTGCCAGCAGTGGAAACTGGGGGGACAATGAGCAGTTCTTC. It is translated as CASSGNWGDNEQFF.

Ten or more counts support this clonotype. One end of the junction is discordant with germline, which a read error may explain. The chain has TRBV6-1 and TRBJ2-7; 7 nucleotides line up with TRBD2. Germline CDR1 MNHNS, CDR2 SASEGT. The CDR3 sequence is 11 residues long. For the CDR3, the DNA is TGTGCCAGCCGTGACGGGGGGGAGCAGTACTTC. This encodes CASRDGGEQYF.

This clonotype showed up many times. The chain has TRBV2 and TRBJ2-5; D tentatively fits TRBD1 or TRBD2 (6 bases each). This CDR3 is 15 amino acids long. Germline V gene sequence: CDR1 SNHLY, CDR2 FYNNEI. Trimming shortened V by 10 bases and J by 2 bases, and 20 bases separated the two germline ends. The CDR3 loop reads CATRSRGLNQETQYF. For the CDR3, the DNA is TGTGCCACCCGAAGCAGGGGACTCAATCAAGAGACCCAGTACTTC.

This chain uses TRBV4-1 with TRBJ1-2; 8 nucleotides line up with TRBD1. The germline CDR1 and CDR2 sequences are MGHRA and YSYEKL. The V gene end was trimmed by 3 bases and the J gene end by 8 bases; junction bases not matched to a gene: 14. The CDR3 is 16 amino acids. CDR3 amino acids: CASSQPPGTGPIGYTF. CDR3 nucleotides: TGCGCCAGCAGCCAGCCCCCCGGGACAGGCCCTATCGGCTACACCTTC.

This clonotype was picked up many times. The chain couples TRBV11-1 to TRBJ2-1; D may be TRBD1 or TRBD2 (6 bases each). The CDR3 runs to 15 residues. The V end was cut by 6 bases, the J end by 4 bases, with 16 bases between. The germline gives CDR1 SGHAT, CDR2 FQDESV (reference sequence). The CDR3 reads CASSPRGRQYNEQFF. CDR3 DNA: TGTGCCAGCAGTCCGAGGGGGAGGCAGTACAATGAGCAGTTCTTC.

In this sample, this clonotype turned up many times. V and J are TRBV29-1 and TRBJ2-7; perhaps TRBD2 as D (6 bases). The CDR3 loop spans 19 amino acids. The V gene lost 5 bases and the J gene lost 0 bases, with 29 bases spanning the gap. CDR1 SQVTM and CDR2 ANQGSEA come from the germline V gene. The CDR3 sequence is CSVSFPGVSWTGGSYEQYF. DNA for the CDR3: TGCAGCGTTTCATTTCCGGGGGTAAGCTGGACTGGGGGCTCCTACGAGCAGTACTTC.